The clone carrying this T cell receptor beta chain has more than one count but fewer than ten. Antigen unknown. These data come from a study of vaccination and CD4 T cells after COVID-19. Study background: Investigators stimulated cells with overlapping spike peptides drawn from SARS-CoV-2, HCoV-NL63, HCoV-OC43 and HCoV-229E.

Germline CDR1 SQVTM, CDR2 ANQGSEA. V shed 7 bases and J shed 4 bases, with 20 bases lying between them. This CDR3 contains 14 residues. The treatment is: 10-day PBMC culture with coronavirus spike peptide pools or control peptides (ViraFEST assay). TCRs were sequenced by ViraFEST after antigen-specific T cells had been expanded with peptide pools. Sequence data for DNA of cultured CD4+ T cells were generated by the Oncomine TCR Beta short-read assay. The genomic DNA was obtained from cultured CD4+ T cells by extraction with the QIAamp micro DNA kit. In TCRdb, the PCR reads were re-called with MiXCR into one record per CDR3 protein. The sample has approximately 9,300 distinct CDR3 sequences, around 59% seen once.

This TCR came from a human donor who had recovered from COVID-19. The J gene is TRBJ2-7, the V gene TRBV29-1; TRBD1 or TRBD2 may be the D gene (5 bases each). Sequencing input: CD4+ T cells from blood, cultured in vitro. Here the CDR3 DNA reads TGCAGCGCCTCAGGGACGGCGAACATATACGAGCAGTACTTC. This translates into CSASGTANIYEQYF.